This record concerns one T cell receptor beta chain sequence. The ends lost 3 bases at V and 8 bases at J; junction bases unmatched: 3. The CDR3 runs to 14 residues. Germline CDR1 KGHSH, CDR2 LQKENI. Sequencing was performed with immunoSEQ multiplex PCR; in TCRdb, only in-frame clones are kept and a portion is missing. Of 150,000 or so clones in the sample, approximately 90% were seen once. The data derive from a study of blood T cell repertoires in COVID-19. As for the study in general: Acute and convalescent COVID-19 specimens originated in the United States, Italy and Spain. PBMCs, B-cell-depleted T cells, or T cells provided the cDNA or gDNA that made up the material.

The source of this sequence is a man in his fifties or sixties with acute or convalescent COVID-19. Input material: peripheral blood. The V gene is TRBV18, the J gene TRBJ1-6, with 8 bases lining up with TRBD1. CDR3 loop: CASSPLDRDSPLHF. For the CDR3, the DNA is TGTGCCAGCTCACCGTTGGACAGGGATTCACCCCTCCACTTT. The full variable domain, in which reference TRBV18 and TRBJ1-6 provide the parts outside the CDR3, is NAGVMQNPRHLVRRRGQEARLRCSPMKGHSHVYWYRQLPEEGLKFMVYLQKENIIDESGMPKERFSAEFPKEGPSILRIQQVVRGDSAAYFCASSPLDRDSPLHFGNGTRLTVT.